The clone carrying this T cell receptor (beta chain) was counted a few times. These data come from a study of blood T cell repertoires in COVID-19. J was trimmed by 9 bases and V by 0 bases; bases with no gene match: 11. Germline CDR1 LGHDT, CDR2 YNNKEL (reference sequence). The CDR3 covers 16 residues. The assay was immunoSEQ multiplex PCR, and TCRdb's table has in-frame clones only and misses some. Among 150,000 to 200,000 clones listed, 70% to 90% were seen once. The origin of this receptor is a man aged 40-49 years who had recovered from COVID-19. The rearrangement joins TRBV3-1 (or the pseudogene TRBV3-2) to TRBJ2-3, with 8 positions matching TRBD2. The sample taken for sequencing was PBMCs or T cells enriched from blood (not recorded which). This chain's CDR3 is CASSQDLSTGGRTQYF. The CDR3 DNA reads TGTGCCAGCAGCCAAGATCTTTCGACGGGGGGGCGAACGCAGTATTTT.